This TCR beta chain was documented in a study of CD4 T cells in relation to SARS-CoV-2 and coronaviruses. Before the COVID-19 pandemic, during about 2011-2019, CD4+ T cells were taken from unexposed donors. After about 10 days of culture, CD4+ T cells were isolated. In this sample, this clone turned up once. Its antigen remains unidentified. CDR1 SGHRS and CDR2 YFSETQ come from the germline V gene. CDR3 length equals 15 residues. Deletions cut 4 bases from V and 0 bases from J, with 11 bases between. Profiling relied on immunoSEQ multiplex PCR, and the TCRdb table lists in-frame clones only, not all of them. The sample comprises 20,000 to 25,000 clones, 70% to 80% of which are singletons, and 9% to 15% rests with the top ten.

This TCR came from a human donor in good health. Specimen: CD4+ T cells from PBMCs, cultured in vitro. The V gene is TRBV5-1, the J gene TRBJ2-1, with D unclear. CDR3 in amino acids: CASSATASSYNEQFF. In DNA form, the CDR3 reads TGCGCCAGCAGCGCAACAGCAAGCTCCTACAATGAGCAGTTCTTC.